These 10 T cell receptor beta chains were all obtained from the same sample, sequenced in a study of blood T cell repertoires in COVID-19 (dated by TCRdb to about 2020). To prepare the library, the immunoSEQ multiplex PCR assay was applied. The immuneACCESS repertoire file appears here via TCRdb, limited to in-frame rearrangements. These files lack a portion of the clones; in checked studies, under half of the deficit traces to unresolved V genes, and the cause of the others is not known. The table for this sample lists 200,000 or so clones; approximately 88% of them were counted only once. Under 7% of the sample is in the top ten clones. Sequencing was performed on peripheral blood. The receptor set was obtained from a man in his sixties who had recovered from COVID-19.

CDR3 coding DNA: TGTGCCAGTAGTCTCGCAGGGGTCTCCAATGAAAAACTGTTTTTT. Encoded protein: CASSLAGVSNEKLFF. The J gene is TRBJ1-4, the V gene TRBV19; D possibly corresponds to TRBD1 (6 bases). CDR1 LNHDA and CDR2 SQIVND come from the germline V gene (reference sequence). V lost 5 bases and J lost 5, with 15 bases in between. The CDR3 loop spans 15 amino acids.

The chain recombines TRBV5-4 with TRBJ2-1; a weak D match, TRBD1 (7 bases). V shed 3 bases and J shed 4 bases, with 14 bases lying between them. CDR3 length equals 15 residues. The germline V gene encodes CDR1 SGHNT and CDR2 YYREEE (reference sequence). This CDR3 is CASSWGQGGYNEQFF. The CDR3 coding sequence is TGTGCCAGCAGCTGGGGGCAGGGGGGTTACAATGAGCAGTTCTTC.

This chain links TRBV5-1 with TRBJ2-1; possible D gene TRBD2, 6 bases. CDR3 length equals 15 residues. Trimming cost V 2 bases and J 4 bases, with 13 bases left between them. Germline loops: CDR1 SGHRS, CDR2 YFSETQ. This chain's CDR3 is CASSFSGTGYNEQFF. In DNA, the CDR3 is TGCGCCAGCAGCTTTAGCGGAACGGGGTACAATGAGCAGTTCTTC.

This chain links TRBV7-9 with TRBJ2-3; D might be TRBD2 (7 bases). The CDR3 is 16 residues long. V was cut by 11 bases and J by 1 base, with 22 bases left in between. Germline V gene lookup returns CDR1 SEHNR and CDR2 FQNEAQ (reference sequence). Here the CDR3 reads CALPAGAHLGTDTQYF. The DNA for the CDR3 is TGTGCCTTACCCGCGGGGGCCCATTTGGGCACAGATACGCAGTATTTT.

This clone was seen only a few times. The V call is TRBV6-5, the J call TRBJ2-7; TRBD1 matches 7 bases. This CDR3 spans 14 amino acids. Unmatched junction bases numbered 3, after V lost 2 bases and J lost 2 bases. The germline CDR1 and CDR2 sequences are MNHEY and SVGAGI. DNA of the CDR3: TGTGCCAGCAGTTACACCGGGACAGCCTACGAGCAGTACTTC. Translating gives CASSYTGTAYEQYF.

CDR3 protein: CASSKRQLTTEAFF. CDR3 in DNA: TGTGCCAGTAGTAAGAGACAGCTCACCACTGAAGCTTTCTTT. The chain couples TRBV19 to TRBJ1-1; D possibly corresponds to TRBD1 (5 bases). The CDR3 covers 14 residues. Germline values: CDR1 LNHDA, CDR2 SQIVND (reference sequence). Trimming took 4 bases from V and 4 from J, leaving 13 bases between them.

This clone was found a few times. The V call is TRBV6-2 or TRBV6-3, the J call TRBJ1-2; TRBD1 aligns across 7 bases. The CDR3 totals 15 residues. Trimming took 6 bases from V and 2 from J; bases not matched to a gene: 9. Germline CDR1 reads MNHEY; CDR2 reads SVGEGT. As DNA, the CDR3 is TGTGCCAGCAGCCCCCCGGAGGGACAGAACTATGGCTACACCTTC. It encodes CASSPPEGQNYGYTF.

This clone appeared once. The chain links TRBV3-1 (or the pseudogene TRBV3-2) to TRBJ2-5; TRBD1 matches at 9 bases. This CDR3 region has 18 residues. J gave up 4 bases and V 3 bases, and 15 bases lay outside the gene matches. Looked up from germline, CDR1 is LGHDT and CDR2 is YNNKEL (reference sequence). Here the CDR3 reads CASSQAKGTGNRRETQYF. For the CDR3, the DNA is TGTGCCAGCAGCCAGGCGAAAGGGACAGGGAACCGACGAGAGACCCAGTACTTC.

The V and J genes are TRBV18 and TRBJ2-5; tentatively, D is TRBD2 (6 bases). In germline, CDR1 is KGHSH, CDR2 LQKENI. V was trimmed by 3 bases and J by 5 bases, leaving 22 bases between them. There are 17 residues in the CDR3. CDR3 sequence reads: CASSPRLVGPQAETQYF. CDR3 sequence (DNA): TGTGCCAGCTCACCTAGACTAGTTGGCCCCCAGGCGGAGACCCAGTACTTC.

This chain connects TRBV7-9 to TRBJ1-2; D is possibly TRBD1 (5 bases). The germline V gene encodes CDR1 SEHNR and CDR2 FQNEAQ (reference sequence). This CDR3 region has 14 residues. The germline V and J ends were trimmed by 1 base and 4 bases, with 10 bases remaining between them. Written as DNA, the CDR3 is TGTGCCAGCAGCTTAGAGTCGACAGCCTATGGCTACACCTTC. It codes for CASSLESTAYGYTF.